This entry lists 26 T cell receptor beta chains sequenced from one sample in a study of T cell repertoires in cytomegalovirus infection. Antigens of these TCRs are unknown. TCRdb analysed the reads with MiXCR anew, one entry per CDR3 protein. Among fewer than 1,000,000 distinct CDR3 sequences listed, around 29% were seen once. The sample consisted of cultured CD8+ T cells from PBMCs, taken from culture after CMV antigen stimulation. Every receptor here comes from a human donor in good health (CMV status not recorded). Some clones in this sample may be carry-over from other donors' samples.

The rearrangement uses TRBV6-2 or TRBV6-3 and TRBJ1-6; maybe TRBD1 (5 bases). The CDR3 is made up of 15 amino acids. The V gene's germline CDR1 is MNHEY and CDR2 SVGEGT. V lost 7 bases and J lost 8, with 18 bases in between. The CDR3 protein is CASTLQGTSHSPLHF. The CDR3 DNA is TGTGCCAGCACTCTACAAGGGACTTCACATTCACCCCTCCACTTT.

In its sample, this clonotype was seen a few times. The rearrangement uses TRBV12-3 or TRBV12-4 and TRBJ2-7, with TRBD1 matching 8 bases. CDR3 size: 14 residues. With 6 bases clipped from V and 5 bases from J, the junction kept 9 bases outside the gene matches. DNA of the CDR3: TGTGCCAGCAGCGTCGCAGGGGGCTTCCACGAGCAGTACTTC. Its protein product is CASSVAGGFHEQYF.

The V call is TRBV2, the J call TRBJ1-2; 8 bases are shared with TRBD1. Trimming removed 3 bases from V and 7 bases from J; junction bases left unmatched: 13. The V gene's germline CDR1 is SNHLY and CDR2 FYNNEI. The CDR3 is made up of 16 amino acids. The CDR3 coding sequence is TGTGCCAGCAGTGACTCCCTGACAGGGGAGGTTGGTGGCTACACCTTC. It yields the protein CASSDSLTGEVGGYTF.

This clonotype was detected a few times. The chain recombines TRBV7-6 with TRBJ2-1; D ambiguous. The CDR3 is 14 residues long. Looked up from germline, CDR1 is SGHVS and CDR2 is FNYEAQ. The V and J ends lost 1 base and 7 bases respectively, with 11 bases between them. The CDR3 here is CASSLGRLGNEQFF. CDR3 nucleotide sequence: TGTGCCAGCAGCTTAGGGCGGTTGGGTAATGAGCAGTTCTTC.

The genes are TRBV9 and TRBJ2-3; 9 positions agree with TRBD2. The CDR3 loop spans 16 amino acids. The ends lost 0 bases at V and 5 bases at J; junction bases unmatched: 7. Germline CDR1 is SGDLS and CDR2 is YYNGEE. This CDR3 reads CASSVAAGGPVDTQYF. CDR3 DNA: TGTGCCAGCAGCGTAGCCGCGGGGGGGCCGGTAGATACGCAGTATTTT.

This clonotype has just a few counts. The chain joins TRBV6-5 to TRBJ1-2; TRBD1 is a possible D gene (6 bases). The CDR3 is made up of 14 amino acids. The V gene lost 6 bases and the J gene lost 5 bases, with 16 bases spanning the gap. The germline V gene has CDR1 MNHEY and CDR2 SVGAGI. For the CDR3, the DNA is TGTGCCAGCAGCCGGAGTGGGGGCGAATATGGCTACACCTTC. Its protein product is CASSRSGGEYGYTF.

This clonotype was observed a few times. This chain uses TRBV12-3 or TRBV12-4 with TRBJ2-1; D is perhaps TRBD1 or TRBD2 (6 bases each). The CDR3 contains 17 residues. V was pared by 6 bases and J by 0 bases, with 18 bases between. CDR3 amino acids: CASSQIGGHLSYNEQFF. CDR3 DNA: TGTGCCAGCAGCCAAATCGGGGGACACCTCTCCTACAATGAGCAGTTCTTC.

This rearrangement joins TRBV6-8 to TRBJ1-1; D may be TRBD1 (5 bases). Per the germline V gene, CDR1 is MNHGY and CDR2 is SAAAGT. This CDR3 is 16 amino acids long. V was trimmed by 5 bases and J by 8 bases, leaving 24 bases between them. Written as DNA, the CDR3 is TGTGCCAGCAGTCCCTACCCGGGGGAAGGCGGTGCCGAAGCTTTCTTT. This sequence encodes CASSPYPGEGGAEAFF.

This chain joins TRBV20-1 and TRBJ1-6; 9 bases agree with TRBD1. There are 16 residues in the CDR3. The ends lost 1 base at V and 9 bases at J; junction bases unmatched: 10. CDR1 and CDR2 (germline): DFQATT, SNEGSKA (reference sequence). The CDR3 DNA reads TGCAGTGCTAGAGTTCCAGACAGGGGGTTAGGTTCACCCCTCCACTTT. Amino acid sequence: CSARVPDRGLGSPLHF.

The rearrangement uses TRBV12-5 and TRBJ2-1; D perhaps matches TRBD2 (5 bases). CDR1 is LGHNT, CDR2 FRNRAP, per germline. The CDR3 is 16 residues long. V was shortened by 1 base and J by 5 bases, with 15 bases between the two germline ends. CDR3 nucleotides: TGTGCTAGTGGTTTGGGGGAGAACAAGTTCCACAATGAGCAGTTCTTC. Amino acids: CASGLGENKFHNEQFF.

This chain uses TRBV5-4 with TRBJ2-2, with D tentatively TRBD2 (6 bases). Trimming stripped 4 bases from V and 7 bases from J, with 11 bases between. CDR3 length: 13 residues. Germline values: CDR1 SGHNT, CDR2 YYREEE (reference sequence). DNA for the CDR3: TGTGCCAGCAGCGGAACCGGGAGCGGGGAGCTGTTTTTT. It is translated as CASSGTGSGELFF.

The chain has TRBV19 and TRBJ1-3; D perhaps matches TRBD1 (5 bases). Germline assignment: CDR1 LNHDA and CDR2 SQIVND (reference sequence). V was cut by 10 bases and J by 5 bases, with 12 bases left in between. The CDR3 consists of 12 residues. CDR3 protein: CAILRGRNTIYF. DNA of the CDR3: TGTGCCATCCTCCGGGGGAGAAACACCATATATTTT.

This rearrangement joins TRBV6-6 to TRBJ2-1, with TRBD2 matching over 8 bases. CDR1 MNHNY and CDR2 SVGAGI come from the germline V gene (reference sequence). CDR3 length equals 18 residues. J lost 2 bases, V lost 2 bases, and 11 bases had no gene match. The CDR3 nucleotides read TGTGCCAGCAGTTACGTGGGAAGCGGGGGACGAACCTACAATGAGCAGTTCTTC. Residues: CASSYVGSGGRTYNEQFF.

The chain recombines TRBV6-2 or TRBV6-3 with TRBJ1-1; D not resolved. This CDR3 has 14 residues. In germline, CDR1 is MNHEY, CDR2 SVGEGT. V was trimmed by 7 bases and J by 1 base, leaving 13 bases between them. The CDR3 bases are TGTGCCAGCACCAAAGGATTCCAGAACACTGAAGCTTTCTTT. This sequence encodes CASTKGFQNTEAFF.

This clonotype has at least ten counts. This rearrangement joins TRBV7-9 to TRBJ1-1; a weak D match, TRBD1 (5 bases). The CDR3 runs 15 residues. CDR1 and CDR2 (germline): SEHNR, FQNEAQ (reference sequence). With 2 bases removed from V and 0 bases from J, the gap between germline ends came to 10 bases. The CDR3 bases are TGTGCCAGCAGCTTACCTCAGGGATTGAACACTGAAGCTTTCTTT. It specifies CASSLPQGLNTEAFF.

This clonotype was seen a few times. This chain joins TRBV12-3 or TRBV12-4 and TRBJ1-2; perhaps TRBD1 as D (5 bases). V lost 4 bases to trimming and J lost 5 bases, with 23 bases between them. There are 17 residues in the CDR3. The DNA for the CDR3 is TGTGCCAGCAGTTCACCCGGGACGACGCAGGGACGGTATGGCTACACCTTC. The encoded protein is CASSSPGTTQGRYGYTF.

The CDR3 DNA reads TGTGCCAGCAGTCCCACAGGGGCACGGAACTATGGCTACACCTTC. The encoded protein is CASSPTGARNYGYTF. V and J are TRBV27 and TRBJ1-2, with 7 nucleotides matching TRBD1. With V trimmed by 5 bases and J by 2 bases, 8 bases remained unmatched. Looked up from germline, CDR1 is MNHEY and CDR2 is SMNVEV (reference sequence). CDR3 length: 15 amino acids.

As for this clonotype: Because it lacks the conserved phenylalanine or tryptophan at the end, this CDR3 is likely a read error. V gene TRBV12-3 or TRBV12-4 combines with J gene TRBJ2-7; D unclear. The CDR3 runs to 12 residues. V gave up 6 bases and J gave up 2 bases, with 8 bases separating them. The chain's CDR3 is CASSPLPYEQYL. CDR3 DNA: TGTGCCAGCAGCCCCCTCCCCTACGAGCAGTACCTC.

A note on this clonotype: The DNA is left out, because the CDR3 cannot be placed on it with certainty; the CDR3 is given as TCRdb lists it. V usage is TRBV12-3 or TRBV12-4 and J usage is TRBJ2-1; the table names TRBD2, a call not compared with the DNA. The CDR3 length equals 16 residues, ends included. The CDR3 loop is CASSFGAGTSGGEGFF.

This CDR3 is CSASSVGELFF. The DNA for the CDR3 is TGCAGTGCTAGTTCTGTCGGGGAGCTGTTTTTT. The chain uses TRBV20-1 and TRBJ2-2; D unclear. Trimming shortened V by 3 bases and J by 7 bases, and 6 bases separated the two germline ends. Germline assignment: CDR1 DFQATT and CDR2 SNEGSKA (reference sequence). The CDR3 runs to 11 residues.

The chain has TRBV4-3 and TRBJ1-6, with 10 bases identical to TRBD1. CDR3 length equals 17 residues. Trimming removed 0 bases from V and 6 bases from J; junction bases left unmatched: 5. Germline V gene lookup returns CDR1 LGHNA and CDR2 YSLEER. CDR3 bases: TGCGCCAGCAGCCAAGATCCAGGGGACAGGGGTAATTCACCCCTCCACTTT. It encodes CASSQDPGDRGNSPLHF.

This clonotype turned up a few times. The chain recombines TRBV7-9 with TRBJ1-1; no clear D. The germline CDR1 and CDR2 sequences are SEHNR and FQNEAQ (reference sequence). The CDR3 runs 14 residues. V was shortened by 5 bases and J by 5 bases, with 15 bases between the two germline ends. Written as DNA, the CDR3 is TGTGCCAGCAGCCTAGGAGCCGGTAGGACTGAAGCTTTCTTT. Protein product: CASSLGAGRTEAFF.

The V and J genes are TRBV6-5 and TRBJ2-7; D possibly corresponds to TRBD2 (6 bases). The V gene's germline CDR1 is MNHEY and CDR2 SVGAGI. The CDR3 totals 15 residues. The V end was cut by 2 bases, the J end by 0 bases, with 11 bases between. CDR3 nucleotide sequence: TGTGCCAGCAGTTACCCGGAGGGGAGCTCCTACGAGCAGTACGTC. This codes for CASSYPEGSSYEQYV.

Comments on this clonotype: A junction boundary mismatches the germline segment, possibly from a read error. The chain employs TRBV7-7 and TRBJ2-7, with TRBD2 as a possible D gene (5 bases). The V gene's germline CDR1 is SSHAT and CDR2 FNYEAQ (reference sequence). The CDR3 is 14 residues long. CDR3 protein: CASSLDVLAGEQYF. The CDR3 DNA sequence: TGTGCTAGCAGCTTAGATGTCCTAGCTGGCGAGCAGTACTTC. Together with reference TRBV7-7 and TRBJ2-7, the CDR3 gives the full variable domain: GAGVSQSPRYKVTKRGQDVTLRCDPISSHATLYWYQQALGQGPEFLTYFNYEAQPDKSGLPSDRFSAERPEGSISTLTIQRTEQRDSAMYRCASSLDVLAGEQYFGPGTRLTVT.

This clonotype was seen a few times. V gene TRBV19 combines with J gene TRBJ1-1; unclear D gene. The ends were cut back, 4 bases at V and 0 bases at J, with 15 bases in the middle. The germline V gene encodes CDR1 LNHDA and CDR2 SQIVND (reference sequence). The CDR3 runs to 16 residues. This CDR3 is CASSSLRGLMNTEAFF. DNA of the CDR3: TGTGCCAGTAGTAGTTTGAGAGGACTGATGAACACTGAAGCTTTCTTT.

The chain has TRBV3-1 and TRBJ2-3; D unclear. Per the germline V gene, CDR1 is LGHDT and CDR2 is YNNKEL (reference sequence). The CDR3 sequence is 13 residues long. V lost 4 bases and J 2 bases, leaving 7 bases between the germline ends. In DNA form, the CDR3 reads TGTGCCAGCAGCCGGGCTGACACAGATACGCAGTATTTT. It encodes CASSRADTDTQYF.